These 24 T cell receptor beta chains came from one sample sequenced in a study of CD8+CD57+ T cells in acquired aplastic anemia (dated by TCRdb to the late 2010s). The instrument given in TCRdb is Illumina HiSeq 2000. Genomic DNA served as template for TCR beta VDJ combination and CDR3 sequence profiling. The raw public reads went through TCRdb reprocessing: fastp at Q25, MiXCR clone calling, in-frame beta chains kept. Every entry covers one CDR3 protein and lists the most common genes and DNA from its rows. Here the sample has about 170,000 distinct CDR3 sequences; around 45% occur a single time. Around 0.96% of the sample is held by the ten biggest clonotypes. Sequenced material: sorted CD4+, CD8+, or CD8+CD57+ T cells (not recorded which) from PBMCs. The receptors shown here come from a human donor in good health.

In this sample, this clonotype turned up many times. The chain uses TRBV7-3 and TRBJ1-6; D unresolved. The CDR3 has 13 amino acids. Germline V gene data show CDR1 as SGHTA and CDR2 as FQGTGA. V shed 0 bases and J shed 8 bases, with 5 bases lying between them. The CDR3 sequence is CASSLTRDSPLHF. Here the CDR3 DNA reads TGTGCCAGCAGCTTAACGCGGGATTCACCCCTCCACTTT.

This clonotype showed up many times. V gene TRBV7-9 combines with J gene TRBJ1-1, with D perhaps TRBD1 (5 bases). CDR3 length equals 14 residues. Germline values: CDR1 SEHNR, CDR2 FQNEAQ (reference sequence). The V end was cut by 5 bases, the J end by 3 bases, with 13 bases between. As DNA, the CDR3 is TGTGCCAGCAGCCCGGGGGGGTTTGACACTGAAGCTTTCTTT. Its translation: CASSPGGFDTEAFF.

The V and J genes are TRBV7-9 and TRBJ2-7; D uncertain. The CDR3 contains 14 residues. V lost 5 bases and J lost 5, with 16 bases in between. Germline CDR1 reads SEHNR; CDR2 reads FQNEAQ (reference sequence). Here the CDR3 DNA reads TGTGCCAGCAGCACCTTCGAGAGAGGCGACGAGCAGTACTTC. Its translation is CASSTFERGDEQYF.

Ten or more counts support this clonotype. J is TRBJ1-2 and V is TRBV6-2 or TRBV6-3; 7 nucleotides agree with TRBD1. The trim removed 6 bases at V and 4 bases at J, leaving 5 bases unmatched. The germline CDR1 and CDR2 sequences are MNHEY and SVGEGT. The CDR3 totals 13 residues. CDR3 DNA sequence: TGTGCCAGCAGGGCGGGACAGCCCTATGGCTACACCTTC. Amino acids: CASRAGQPYGYTF.

There are many counts of this clonotype. The chain is built from TRBV20-1 and TRBJ1-5, with D perhaps TRBD1 (6 bases). With 5 bases removed from V and 6 bases from J, the gap between germline ends came to 11 bases. CDR3 length: 12 residues. Germline values: CDR1 DFQATT, CDR2 SNEGSKA (reference sequence). For the CDR3, the DNA is TGCAGTGCTGTATTAGGGGGTCAGCCCCAGCATTTT. Its protein product is CSAVLGGQPQHF.

Only a few counts were recorded for this clonotype. This rearrangement joins TRBV10-1 to TRBJ2-7; D gene ambiguous. In germline, CDR1 is WNHNN, CDR2 SYGVQD (reference sequence). The CDR3 contains 10 residues. Trimming cost V 11 bases and J 3 bases, with 8 bases left between them. The CDR3 DNA is TGCGCCCCGACCTGCTACGAGCAGTACTTC. This codes for CAPTCYEQYF.

This sequence joins TRBV25-1 and TRBJ1-2, with D tentatively TRBD1 (5 bases). The CDR3 consists of 13 residues. The V gene's germline CDR1 is MGHDK and CDR2 SYGVNS. V lost 2 bases and J lost 3, with 7 bases in between. DNA of the CDR3: TGTGCCAGCAGTGAAGGGGGAGACTATGGCTACACCTTC. Amino acid sequence: CASSEGGDYGYTF.

This clonotype has ten or more counts. The rearrangement joins TRBV9 to TRBJ2-1; TRBD2 matches 7 bases. The CDR3 sequence is 13 residues long. CDR1 and CDR2 (germline): SGDLS, YYNGEE. Trimming at V came to 3 bases and at J to 3 bases, leaving 0 bases not matched to a gene. The CDR3: CASSGTSYNEQFF. The CDR3 nucleotides read TGTGCCAGCAGCGGGACTAGCTACAATGAGCAGTTCTTC.

CDR3 sequence (DNA): TGTGCCACCAGTGATTTGTCCGACTCTGGAAACACCATATATTTT. Translation gives CATSDLSDSGNTIYF. The chain is built from TRBV24-1 and TRBJ1-3; unclear D gene. This CDR3 contains 15 residues. The ends were cut back, 0 bases at V and 0 bases at J, with 5 bases in the middle. Germline assignment: CDR1 KGHDR and CDR2 SFDVKD.

Ten or more counts support this clonotype. CDR3 residues: CASSLQGLETQYF. Written as DNA, the CDR3 is TGTGCCAGCAGCTTACAGGGACTTGAGACCCAGTACTTC. The rearrangement joins TRBV7-8 to TRBJ2-5; D might be TRBD2 (6 bases). V dropped 2 bases and J dropped 5 bases, with 9 bases sitting between them. Germline V lookup: CDR1 SGHVS, CDR2 FQNEAQ. This CDR3 is 13 amino acids long.

This clonotype was seen a handful of times. This sequence joins TRBV28 and TRBJ2-7; D is uncertain. Germline CDR1 and CDR2: MDHEN and SYDVKM. This CDR3 is built from 13 residues. The V end lost 7 bases, the J end lost 6 bases, and 16 bases lay between the germline ends. The CDR3 DNA follows: TGTGCCAGCACCGCCCCGGCAGGATCCGAGCAGTACTTC. Residues: CASTAPAGSEQYF.

This clonotype was recorded at least ten times. This chain connects TRBV20-1 to TRBJ2-5; 10 bases are shared with TRBD2. The CDR3 contains 16 residues. V gave up 5 bases and J gave up 2 bases; unmatched junction bases: 11. Germline V gene lookup returns CDR1 DFQATT and CDR2 SNEGSKA (reference sequence). The CDR3 DNA is TGCAGTGCTGACCCTGTAGCGGGGGGCCGGCAAGAGACCCAGTACTTC. This codes for CSADPVAGGRQETQYF.

The CDR3 DNA reads as TGTGCCACGGGACAGGGCTACGAGCAGTACTTC. It encodes CATGQGYEQYF. The rearrangement joins TRBV24-1 to TRBJ2-7; 9 bases match TRBD1. Per germline, CDR1 KGHDR and CDR2 SFDVKD. The length of the CDR3 is 11 residues. The V segment lost 10 bases and the J segment 3 bases; nucleotides outside the gene matches: 0.

The sample holds many counts of this clonotype. The CDR3 is CASSLRADRTYEQYF. The CDR3 nucleotides are TGCGCCAGCAGCTTGAGGGCTGACAGAACCTACGAGCAGTACTTC. The rearrangement joins TRBV5-1 to TRBJ2-7, with a weak D call TRBD1 (5 bases). CDR1 and CDR2 (germline): SGHRS, YFSETQ. The CDR3 sequence is 15 residues long. V was shortened by 1 base and J by 2 bases, with 13 bases between the two germline ends.

This clonotype was seen ten or more times. The J gene is TRBJ1-5, the V gene TRBV12-3 or TRBV12-4; 9 bases are a match to TRBD1. V shed 5 bases, J shed 7 bases, and the junction held 6 bases outside the gene matches. The CDR3 consists of 14 residues. The CDR3 DNA is TGTGCCAGCAGTCCGGGACAGGGTCGCCAGCCCCAGCATTTT. Protein sequence: CASSPGQGRQPQHF.

This clonotype was seen many times. This chain links TRBV9 with TRBJ2-3; 8 bases agree with TRBD2. The V and J ends lost 4 bases and 1 base, in that order; junction bases with no gene match: 5. This CDR3 spans 15 amino acids. Germline V lookup: CDR1 SGDLS, CDR2 YYNGEE. The CDR3 bases are TGTGCCAGCAGCCTCATCGGGGGGGGCACAGATACGCAGTATTTT. Translating gives CASSLIGGGTDTQYF.

This chain joins TRBV29-1 and TRBJ2-7, with 7 bases matching TRBD2. With 8 bases clipped from V and 2 bases from J, the junction kept 18 bases outside the gene matches. The CDR3 totals 16 residues. CDR1 is SQVTM and CDR2 is ANQGSEA in the germline V gene. CDR3 sequence reads: CSLEPGRGDITYEQYF. The CDR3 DNA reads as TGCAGCTTAGAACCCGGACGGGGGGATATTACCTACGAGCAGTACTTC.

The genes are TRBV29-1 and TRBJ2-3; 11 bases map to TRBD2. Per the germline V gene, CDR1 is SQVTM and CDR2 is ANQGSEA. V shed 4 bases and J 0 bases; nucleotides not matched to a gene: 6. This CDR3 has 16 residues. The chain's CDR3 is CSVGRTSGSSTDTQYF. The DNA of the CDR3 is TGCAGCGTTGGTCGGACTAGCGGGTCTAGCACAGATACGCAGTATTTT.

The chain combines TRBV28 with TRBJ2-1; TRBD2 agrees at 8 bases. From germline, CDR1 is MDHEN and CDR2 SYDVKM. The CDR3 totals 16 residues. V was pared by 7 bases and J by 0 bases, with 8 bases of the junction left unmatched. Here the CDR3 reads CASKTSGPSSYNEQFF. In nucleotides, the CDR3 is TGTGCCAGCAAAACTAGCGGACCCTCCTCCTACAATGAGCAGTTCTTC.

This clonotype occurred many times. The chain recombines TRBV3-1 with TRBJ2-2, with D maybe TRBD1 (6 bases). V was cut by 4 bases and J by 6 bases, with 9 bases left in between. The CDR3 is 13 residues long. Germline V lookup: CDR1 LGHDT, CDR2 YNNKEL (reference sequence). In DNA, the CDR3 is TGTGCCAGCAGCCGCAGGGGAGCCGGGGAGCTGTTTTTT. Translating it yields CASSRRGAGELFF.

This clonotype was picked up many times. The chain joins TRBV6-6 to TRBJ2-5; a possible D gene is TRBD1 (6 bases). With 8 bases removed from V and 7 bases from J, the gap between germline ends came to 11 bases. Germline V gene data show CDR1 as MNHNY and CDR2 as SVGAGI (reference sequence). This CDR3 contains 11 residues. CDR3 region: CASSDRGTQYF. In DNA form, the CDR3 reads TGTGCCAGCTCGGACAGAGGGACCCAGTACTTC.

This clonotype came up many times. This chain links TRBV11-1 with TRBJ2-1, with 13 bases fitting TRBD2. CDR1 and CDR2 (germline): SGHAT, FQDESV (reference sequence). The CDR3 runs 16 residues. J lost 5 bases, V lost 5 bases, and 6 bases had no gene match. The DNA of the CDR3 is TGTGCCAGCAGCCTACGACTAGCGGGAGGCCACAATGAGCAGTTCTTC. It codes for CASSLRLAGGHNEQFF.

On this clonotype itself: A junction end diverges from the germline sequence, so it may reflect a read error. The chain uses TRBV5-4 and TRBJ2-2; 9 bases align to TRBD1. The CDR3 is made up of 14 amino acids. The V gene's germline CDR1 is SGHNT and CDR2 YYREEE (reference sequence). CDR3: CASSRGQGSGELSF. CDR3 nucleotide sequence: TGTGCCAGCAGCCGTGGACAGGGGAGCGGGGAGCTGTCTTTT.

This clonotype was seen only a few times. The genes are TRBV10-3 and TRBJ1-3; D call uncertain. The CDR3 extends over 14 amino acids. CDR1 is ENHRY and CDR2 is SYGVKD in the germline V gene. V lost 3 bases and J lost 0, with 6 bases in between. This CDR3 reads CAISDGSSGNTIYF. The CDR3 nucleotides are TGTGCCATCAGTGATGGGAGCTCTGGAAACACCATATATTTT.